This TCR beta chain was profiled in a study of shared clonotypes between healthy human individuals. Study context: Aged between 18 and 49, the donors were a couple of women and a few men.

V shed 1 base and J shed 5 bases, with 8 bases lying between them. The CDR3 is made up of 14 amino acids. Germline V gives CDR1 MNHNS, CDR2 SASEGT. The study's findings and limits: Deeper or shallower sequencing was expected to change how clonotypes are shared among donors.

In regard to this clone: Antigen specificity is unknown.

PCR replicates from unsorted PBMC used about 290 ng DNA, and this amount was some 31,000 T cell genomes. TCRdb's table, derived via immunoSEQ multiplex PCR, lists solely in-frame clones and lacks some. The sample carries 450,000 to 500,000 clones, 70% to 80% recorded once. The sequence came from a woman aged 40 to 55 in good health. Some clones in this sample may be carry-over from other donors' samples. Sequencing was performed on PBMCs. The chain recombines TRBV6-1 with TRBJ1-4; D not resolved. The DNA for the CDR3 is TGTGCCAGCAGTGAAGGGGGAGGGAATGAAAAACTGTTTTTT. Protein product: CASSEGGGNEKLFF.